This entry lists 3 T cell receptor beta chains sequenced from one sample in a study of PD-1 blockade in classical Hodgkin lymphoma. Data came from immunoSEQ multiplex PCR; TCRdb stores just in-frame clones and leaves some out. The sample carries around 90,000 clones, 78% recorded once. Time point of the sample: cycle 4 day 1 (C4D1), after 6 weeks of nivolumab. Brentuximab vedotin exposure varied, and every patient relapsed after autologous stem cell transplantation. The sequencing used peripheral blood mononuclear cells (PBMCs), collected before the fourth cycle of nivolumab. All receptors derive from a human donor with classical Hodgkin lymphoma.

For the CDR3, the DNA is TGTGCCTCCCCAGAAATTATTGGAAACACCATATATTTT. It encodes CASPEIIGNTIYF. The chain links TRBV6-1 to TRBJ1-3; D not certain. The CDR3 extends over 13 amino acids. Per germline, CDR1 MNHNS and CDR2 SASEGT. V was cut by 11 bases and J by 3 bases, with 14 bases left in between.

With respect to this clone: One end of the junction fails to match germline, which may point to a read error. The V call is TRBV7-7, the J call TRBJ2-5; 12 positions match TRBD2. Germline assignment: CDR1 SSHAT and CDR2 FNYEAQ (reference sequence). This CDR3 is 15 amino acids long. The CDR3 loop is CASSRLAGVSETQYF. In DNA form, the CDR3 reads TGTGCTAGCAGCAGACTAGCGGGGGTCTCAGAGACCCAGTACTTC.

The chain has TRBV5-6 and TRBJ1-3; the D gene is possibly TRBD1 (5 bases). This CDR3 spans 14 amino acids. The V end lost 0 bases, the J end lost 8 bases, and 12 bases lay between the germline ends. In germline, CDR1 is SGHDT, CDR2 YYEEEE. The CDR3 sequence is CASSLVHGGDTIYF. The CDR3 coding sequence is TGTGCCAGCAGCTTGGTTCATGGGGGAGACACCATATATTTT.